Here is one T cell receptor beta chain with its context. Germline is not matched at one junction end, which may reflect a read error. The data belong to a study of tumor-infiltrating lymphocytes in primary liver carcinoma. The CDR3 totals 13 residues. Per the germline V gene, CDR1 is SGHNT and CDR2 is YENEEA. It was from approximately 20-30 mg of unsorted bulk tissue that RNA and DNA were co-extracted. A primer in the constant region served to generate TCR beta cDNA from 450 to 600 ng of total RNA. Three rounds of nested multiplex PCR with slightly modified ARM-PCR produced TCR beta libraries. The first two PCR rounds used TRBV1-TRBV30 primers with a Cbeta primer, approximately 10 cycles each. Using its own MiXCR run on the multiplex PCR reads, TCRdb lists one record per CDR3 protein. Here the sample spans approximately 190,000 distinct CDR3 sequences, approximately 80% being singletons.

The source of this sequence is a man aged 40-49 years with primary liver carcinoma and hepatitis B virus infection. The chain couples TRBV11-3 to TRBJ2-1; D might be TRBD2 (6 bases). Source material: tumor tissue from primary liver carcinoma. The CDR3 DNA is TGTGCCAGCAGCTTATGTAGCGGTAATGAGCAGTTATTC. As protein: CASSLCSGNEQLF.